One T cell receptor beta chain is described in this entry. Its antigen is currently not known. There are no base qualities to consult, and no much larger clone falls within one base. Library preparation was by 5' RACE. The sample was run on an Illumina HiSeq 2500. A second PCR of roughly 6 to 11 cycles was run with a J-beta primer mix and a sample-barcoded 5' primer. A template-switch 5' adaptor carrying 12 random nucleotides introduced a unique molecular identifier onto each TCR beta cDNA molecule. Each sample yielded at least 2.5 million CDR3-containing paired-end reads. All of the RNA was converted into first-strand cDNA using the Mint cDNA synthesis kit, with a TRBC-specific oligonucleotide serving as the primer. All cDNA was treated with uracil-DNA glycosylase and then went through a first 18-cycle PCR with the universal primers M1SS and BC2_uni_R. In the authors' own workflow: Each sample was normalized by randomly selecting 1 million high-quality reads, each carrying a distinct molecular identifier. Reads sharing molecular identifiers were discarded rather than binned into consensus sequences. MiTCR, set to a Q25 quality threshold and the strictest error-elimination algorithm, was used for CDR3 identification, clonotype clustering and error correction. A nonparametric unseen species model using Euler transformation provided a lower-bound estimate of total TCR beta diversity. TCRdb trimmed public reads at Q25 via fastp, called clones via MiXCR and kept in-frame beta chains. Under each unique CDR3 protein, matching rows form one entry showing the most common genes and DNA. TCRdb, not the original authors, processed these V and J calls. The sample data list about 970,000 distinct CDR3 sequences, and just over 50% of these were observed just once. About 22% of the sample lies in the top ten.

This sample was included in a study of blood T cells in healthy people across ages (dated by TCRdb to the mid-2010s). Study-level background: In model experiments, template switching captured about one uniquely barcoded TCR beta cDNA molecule for every two T cells. Donors were grouped into four age groups: young (average about 15 years), middle-aged (roughly 38), aged (around 60) and long-lived (about 90). Age-related changes in TCR beta repertoire diversity were measured in the study by deep sequencing normalized with unique cDNA molecular identifiers. To avoid experimental bias, donors of different ages were distributed randomly across sequencing lanes. For two donors (one aged 18 to 30 and one aged 80 or older), the study analyzed two additional independent replicas of 1 million unique cDNA reads from the same blood draw. What the work shows at the level of the full study, not this receptor alone: Since profiling was done on bulk unsorted PBMCs, naive and antigen-experienced compartments could not be conclusively compared. Because the CMV infection status of the donors was unknown, age-related changes in expanded clonotypes may potentially have been confounded. Compared with the aged group, the long-lived group had more naive CD4+ T cells, fewer expanded clones and increased TCR diversity, suggesting age selection. Estimates of total diversity based on one million sequenced T cells were regarded as lower bounds and as underestimates. Observed TCR beta diversity per million T cells fell roughly linearly with age, and a significant reduction was already apparent by age approximately 41. There was a strong correlation between observed TCR beta diversity and the percentage of naive T cells measured by flow cytometry.

Systemically healthy Caucasian individuals from Russia, approximately 39 in total and aged roughly 6 to 95 years, were included as donors. Roughly 10 milliliters of peripheral blood were drawn from each donor into EDTA-treated Vacutainer tubes. Ficoll-Paque density-gradient centrifugation was used to isolate PBMCs, with at least 6 million per sample. Trizol reagent was used to extract total RNA from PBMCs, with at least 5 micrograms per sample. Naive CD45RAhigh/CD27high T cell percentages were measured by flow cytometry on a PBMC aliquot from every donor. Trimming accounts for 0 bases at V and 1 base at J, while the number of junction bases matched to no gene is 4. Measured from the cysteine to the phenylalanine, the CDR3 is 16 residues long. Only the CDR3 portion is preserved as DNA: 48 bases, with reading frame beginning at the first base. Taken from the germline V gene, the CDR1 and CDR2 loops are LGHNA and YSLEER.

This clonotype was obtained from a woman aged 60-70 years in good health. The V and J segments used are TRBV4-3 and TRBJ2-3, with 7 bases matching TRBD1. The sequenced material came from blood. In nucleotide form, the sequence is TGCGCCAGCAGCCAAGACGTCGGACAGGGCACAGATACGCAGTATTTT. It codes for CASSQDVGQGTDTQYF.